The 22 T cell receptor beta chains below come from one sample, sequenced in a study of T cells in localized non-small cell lung cancer. Only in-frame clones appear in the TCRdb table, and some are missing; sequencing was by immunoSEQ multiplex PCR. The sample comprises more than 45,000 clones, roughly 84% of which are singletons, and 17% rests with the top ten. The sequencing here drew on peripheral blood mononuclear cells, taken before any cancer treatment. All receptors derive from a man aged 40 to 75 with stage III lung adenocarcinoma.

Of note for this clone: In the same sample, other DNA sequences code for this CDR3. V usage is TRBV18 and J usage is TRBJ2-3; D remains unclear. The CDR3 runs 11 residues. V lost 2 bases and J 6 bases, leaving 3 bases between the germline ends. From germline, CDR1 is KGHSH and CDR2 LQKENI. The CDR3 nucleotides are TGTGCCAGCTCACCAGGTGATACGCAGTATTTT. Residues: CASSPGDTQYF. Filled out from reference TRBV18 and TRBJ2-3, the complete variable domain reads NAGVMQNPRHLVRRRGQEARLRCSPMKGHSHVYWYRQLPEEGLKFMVYLQKENIIDESGMPKERFSAEFPKEGPSILRIQQVVRGDSAAYFCASSPGDTQYFGPGTRLTVL.

The V call is TRBV5-1, the J call TRBJ1-2; the match to TRBD1 covers 8 bases. Per germline, CDR1 SGHRS and CDR2 YFSETQ. The V gene end was trimmed by 5 bases and the J gene end by 3 bases; junction bases not matched to a gene: 9. The CDR3 covers 15 residues. The CDR3 here is CASRSQTGEDYGYTF. The CDR3 DNA follows: TGCGCCAGCAGATCCCAGACAGGGGAGGACTATGGCTACACCTTC.

The genes are TRBV5-1 and TRBJ2-1, with 8 bases identical to TRBD2. Germline loops: CDR1 SGHRS, CDR2 YFSETQ. The CDR3 has 13 amino acids. Germline trimming cut 9 bases from V and 10 bases from J; bases unmatched to any gene: 12. CDR3: CATGAGDGSEQFF. CDR3 coding DNA: TGCGCCACAGGAGCGGGAGACGGCTCAGAGCAGTTCTTC.

V usage is TRBV7-9 and J usage is TRBJ1-1; D unresolved. This CDR3 region has 13 residues. Germline CDR1 is SEHNR and CDR2 is FQNEAQ (reference sequence). Trimming removed 1 base from V and 1 base from J, with 4 bases in between. This CDR3 is CASSLVENTEAFF. The CDR3 nucleotides read TGTGCCAGCAGCTTAGTGGAGAACACTGAAGCTTTCTTT.

This chain uses TRBV7-9 with TRBJ2-7, with 7 positions matching TRBD2. V trimming: 5 bases; J trimming: 3 bases; junction bases outside the gene matches: 4. CDR1 SEHNR and CDR2 FQNEAQ come from the germline V gene (reference sequence). The CDR3 has 13 residues. The CDR3 protein is CASSPGLVYEQYF. CDR3 in DNA: TGTGCCAGCAGCCCCGGACTAGTCTACGAGCAGTACTTC.

V is TRBV7-3 and J is TRBJ2-2, with 15 bases that match TRBD2. This CDR3 spans 17 amino acids. Germline V gives CDR1 SGHTA, CDR2 FQGTGA. Trimming at V came to 4 bases and at J to 7 bases, leaving 7 bases not matched to a gene. The CDR3: CASSSPGLAGGVGELFF. CDR3 sequence (DNA): TGTGCCAGCAGCTCCCCGGGACTAGCGGGAGGAGTCGGGGAGCTGTTTTTT.

The gene calls are TRBV7-2 and TRBJ2-1; D is undetermined. Germline CDR1 and CDR2: SGHTA and FQGNSA. This CDR3 has 13 amino acids. Trimming took 1 base from V and 9 from J, leaving 10 bases between them. The CDR3 DNA reads as TGTGCCAGCAGCTTAGGTTCGTTGCGTGAGCAGTTCTTC. It is translated as CASSLGSLREQFF.

Here the CDR3 DNA reads TGTGCCAGCAGCTTAGGATACACCGGGGAGCTGTTTTTT. This codes for CASSLGYTGELFF. V usage is TRBV7-2 and J usage is TRBJ2-2; no firm D call. There are 13 residues in the CDR3. Trimming removed 1 base at V and 3 bases at J, with 3 bases between. Germline CDR1 is SGHTA and CDR2 is FQGNSA. The full variable domain, in which reference TRBV7-2 and TRBJ2-2 provide the parts outside the CDR3, is GAGVSQSPSNKVTEKGKDVELRCDPISGHTALYWYRQSLGQGLEFLIYFQGNSAPDKSGLPSDRFSAERTGGSVSTLTIQRTQQEDSAVYLCASSLGYTGELFFGEGSRLTVL.

The chain recombines TRBV19 with TRBJ2-1; no clear D gene. The V gene lost 4 bases and the J gene lost 8 bases, with 6 bases spanning the gap. CDR1 is LNHDA, CDR2 SQIVND, per germline (reference sequence). The CDR3 has 11 amino acids. As DNA, the CDR3 is TGTGCCAGTAGTACCGGATATGAGCAGTTCTTC. Amino acid sequence: CASSTGYEQFF.

This clone was counted between two and nine times. The rearrangement joins TRBV9 to TRBJ2-7; 7 positions match TRBD1. The CDR3 spans 14 residues. Germline V CDR1 and CDR2: SGDLS, YYNGEE. The V and J ends lost 4 bases and 1 base, in that order; junction bases with no gene match: 5. The CDR3 loop is CASSMDRLSYEQYF. CDR3 bases: TGTGCCAGCAGCATGGACAGGTTATCCTACGAGCAGTACTTC.

This chain connects TRBV9 to TRBJ1-1, with 7 bases lining up with TRBD1. The CDR3 consists of 15 residues. Germline values: CDR1 SGDLS, CDR2 YYNGEE. The junction had 2 bases not matched to a gene; V was cut back by 0 bases and J by 0 bases. The CDR3 sequence: CASSVVDRLNTEAFF. The CDR3 bases are TGTGCCAGCAGCGTAGTGGACAGGCTGAACACTGAAGCTTTCTTT.

The rearrangement links TRBV7-2 to TRBJ2-7; 12 nucleotides line up with TRBD2. The germline CDR1 and CDR2 sequences are SGHTA and FQGNSA. Trimming at V came to 5 bases and at J to 3 bases, leaving 2 bases not matched to a gene. This CDR3 has 14 amino acids. In nucleotides, the CDR3 is TGTGCCAGCAGCGAGACTAGCGGGGGCTACGAGCAGTACTTC. Its protein is CASSETSGGYEQYF.

The chain employs TRBV28 and TRBJ1-1, with a weak D call TRBD1 (5 bases). V was pared by 7 bases and J by 3 bases, with 18 bases between. In germline, CDR1 is MDHEN, CDR2 SYDVKM. This CDR3 spans 15 amino acids. The CDR3 sequence is CASTLSGALYTEAFF. In nucleotides, the CDR3 is TGTGCCAGCACCCTGAGTGGGGCTTTGTACACTGAAGCTTTCTTT.

The J gene is TRBJ1-6, the V gene TRBV6-5, with D possibly TRBD1 on 6 matching bases. The ends were cut back, 3 bases at V and 10 bases at J, with 16 bases in the middle. Germline V lookup: CDR1 MNHEY, CDR2 SVGAGI. The CDR3 spans 15 residues. The CDR3 spells CASSYFTGRYSPLHF. The CDR3 DNA follows: TGTGCCAGCAGTTATTTCACAGGGAGATACTCACCCCTCCACTTT.

The CDR3 DNA reads as TGTGCCAGCAGCAACCGGGACAGGGTCTACGAGCAGTACTTC. Protein sequence: CASSNRDRVYEQYF. The genes are TRBV5-6 and TRBJ2-7; TRBD1 matches at 9 bases. Trimming took 4 bases from V and 3 from J; bases not matched to a gene: 5. The V gene's germline CDR1 is SGHDT and CDR2 YYEEEE. The CDR3 consists of 14 residues.

The chain is built from TRBV19 and TRBJ1-1, with 9 positions matching TRBD1. CDR3 size: 13 residues. CDR1 is LNHDA, CDR2 SQIVND, per germline (reference sequence). V lost 6 bases, J lost 3 bases, and 2 bases stayed unmatched. The CDR3 DNA reads TGTGCCAGTAGCGACAGGGGGGACACTGAAGCTTTCTTT. This encodes CASSDRGDTEAFF.

The chain uses TRBV29-1 and TRBJ2-3; D not certain. The V gene lost 4 bases and the J gene lost 2 bases, with 7 bases spanning the gap. The germline V gene has CDR1 SQVTM and CDR2 ANQGSEA. There are 12 residues in the CDR3. The CDR3 DNA is TGCAGCGTTGCGGGTCTCACAGATACGCAGTATTTT. Its translation is CSVAGLTDTQYF.

This chain uses TRBV30 with TRBJ2-1; TRBD2 matches 14 bases. V was clipped by 0 bases and J by 7 bases; unmatched bases: 2. The CDR3 has 15 amino acids. Germline CDR1 reads GTSNPN; CDR2 reads SVGIG (reference sequence). CDR3 DNA: TGTGCCTGGAGTGTGGGACTAGCGGGAGAAAATGAGCAGTTCTTC. It translates to CAWSVGLAGENEQFF.

This chain uses TRBV23-1 with TRBJ1-4; 9 bases map to TRBD1. TRBV23-1 is labeled an ORF, and its function is uncertain. With V trimmed by 0 bases and J by 1 base, 9 bases remained unmatched. This CDR3 is built from 19 residues. CDR3 DNA: TGCGCCAGCAGTCAATCGGGGACAGGGTGTTTAGGAACTAATGAAAAACTGTTTTTT. Translated: CASSQSGTGCLGTNEKLFF.

This clone has just a few counts. V gene TRBV7-2 combines with J gene TRBJ2-3; D remains ambiguous. The CDR3 is 15 residues long. Trimming removed 4 bases from V and 0 bases from J, with 11 bases in between. CDR1 and CDR2 from the germline V gene are SGHTA and FQGNSA. CDR3 region: CASSSPQASTDTQYF. CDR3 DNA: TGTGCCAGCAGCTCCCCCCAGGCCAGCACAGATACGCAGTATTTT.

This clone appeared a single time. The chain is built from TRBV7-2 and TRBJ1-6, with 8 bases aligning to TRBD1. CDR1 SGHTA and CDR2 FQGNSA come from the germline V gene. The CDR3 has 15 residues. After removal of 1 base from V and 10 bases from J, the junction contained 6 bases not matched to a gene. In DNA, the CDR3 is TGTGCCAGCAGCTTAGATCCAGGGGGCAGATCACCCCTCCACTTT. The encoded protein is CASSLDPGGRSPLHF.

The chain's CDR3 is CAWSVVESYNEQFF. CDR3 nucleotides: TGTGCCTGGAGCGTGGTAGAGTCCTACAATGAGCAGTTCTTC. The V and J genes are TRBV30 and TRBJ2-1, with D hard to call. The V end was cut by 3 bases, the J end by 1 base, with 10 bases between. CDR3 length equals 14 residues. CDR1 GTSNPN and CDR2 SVGIG come from the germline V gene (reference sequence). Full variable domain (outside the CDR3, taken from reference TRBV30 and TRBJ2-1): SQTIHQWPATLVQPVGSPLSLECTVEGTSNPNLYWYRQAAGRGLQLLFYSVGIGQISSEVPQNLSASRPQDRQFILSSKKLLLSDSGFYLCAWSVVESYNEQFFGPGTRLTVL.